This T cell receptor beta chain was documented in a study of blood T cell repertoires in COVID-19 (dated by TCRdb to about 2020). With respect to the entire study: Collaborator samples came from the United States, Italy and Spain and covered acute and convalescent phases of COVID-19. A freely available public database, intended as a resource for researchers studying the immune response to SARS-CoV-2, is where the repertoires were released. The dataset comprised deeply sampled blood TCRbeta repertoires from subjects exposed to, actively infected with, or recovered from COVID-19. Where HLA class I and class II types were available, the types were taken from metadata supplied by the sample provider, not from assay-based typing. The material from the prospective study consisted of cDNA or gDNA derived from T cells, B-cell-depleted T cells, or PBMCs. The samples were drawn from two sources: the first 160 participants of the ongoing ImmuneRACE study, and 1,200 or so subjects contributed by 6 global collaborators. Sample metadata almost always included a de-identified subject ID, COVID-19 status, age in years and sex. Here is what the overall study found, with its caveats: Clinical and demographic metadata were provided uncurated, with the amount varying by source and participant.

V has 3 bases trimmed and J has 1 base trimmed; junction bases matching no gene number 15. From the cysteine up to the phenylalanine, the CDR3 has a length of 19 residues. Here the CDR3 DNA is all that survives: 57 bases in frame from base 1. Looking up the germline V gene (reference sequence) yields CDR1 LNHDA and CDR2 SQIVND. The immunoSEQ Assay, a bias-controlled multiplex PCR, was used to amplify TCRbeta CDR3 regions from genomic DNA. In the source study's methods: The number of nucleated cells in each sample was estimated by amplification of reference gene primers within the assay. To quantify the absolute abundance of each unique TCRbeta CDR3 rearrangement, sequence reads were collapsed and filtered. For each sample, productive Simpson clonality was calculated by taking the square root of Simpson's diversity index across productive rearrangements. This is the immuneACCESS table as TCRdb keeps it, with only in-frame sequences that have V and J called. A part of the clones is gone; compared with another copy, unresolved V genes explain less than half, and the rest is unexplained. V and J calls and clone size follow that table, whereas D and trimming were derived from the DNA. Counted in this sample were approximately 150,000 clones; more than 70% of them appeared once. The ten largest clones capture roughly 8% of the sample.

Collaborating institutions collected whole blood in K2EDTA tubes following their own protocols. For TCRbeta analysis, collaborators shipped samples as frozen whole blood, isolated PBMCs, or DNA extracted from either of those sample types. Regarding this clone: No antigen is known for it. No much larger clone exists at a distance of one base, and base qualities are not known.

The specimen sequenced was peripheral blood. The sequence derives from a woman aged 55-69 years with acute or convalescent COVID-19. The rearrangement combines TRBV19 with TRBJ2-1, with 7 middle bases fitting TRBD1. The CDR3 reads CASSIRMVRLTGSYNEQFF. The nucleotide sequence reads TGTGCCAGTAGTATCCGAATGGTCAGGTTGACAGGGTCCTACAATGAGCAGTTCTTC.